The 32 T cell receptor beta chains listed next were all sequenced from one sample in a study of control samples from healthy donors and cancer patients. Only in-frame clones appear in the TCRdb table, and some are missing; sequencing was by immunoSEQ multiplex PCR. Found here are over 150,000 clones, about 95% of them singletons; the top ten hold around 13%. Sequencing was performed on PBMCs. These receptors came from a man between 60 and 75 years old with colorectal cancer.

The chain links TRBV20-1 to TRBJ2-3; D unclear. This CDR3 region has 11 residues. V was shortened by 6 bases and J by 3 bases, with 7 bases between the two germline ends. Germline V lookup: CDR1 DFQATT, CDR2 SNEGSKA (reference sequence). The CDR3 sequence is CSARSTDTQYF. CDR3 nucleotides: TGCAGTGCCAGATCGACAGATACGCAGTATTTT.

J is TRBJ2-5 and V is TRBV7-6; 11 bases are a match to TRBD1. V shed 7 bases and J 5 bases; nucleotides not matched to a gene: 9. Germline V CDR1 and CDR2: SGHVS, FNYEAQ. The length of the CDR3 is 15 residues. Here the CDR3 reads CASTPGTGGRETQYF. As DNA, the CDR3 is TGTGCCAGCACCCCAGGGACAGGGGGTAGGGAGACCCAGTACTTC.

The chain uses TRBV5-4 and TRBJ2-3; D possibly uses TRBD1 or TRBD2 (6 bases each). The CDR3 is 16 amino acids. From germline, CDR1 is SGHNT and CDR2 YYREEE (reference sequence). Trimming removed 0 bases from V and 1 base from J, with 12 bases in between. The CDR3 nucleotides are TGTGCCAGCAGCTTGGCCGTCGGGGGCCGCACAGATACGCAGTATTTT. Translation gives CASSLAVGGRTDTQYF.

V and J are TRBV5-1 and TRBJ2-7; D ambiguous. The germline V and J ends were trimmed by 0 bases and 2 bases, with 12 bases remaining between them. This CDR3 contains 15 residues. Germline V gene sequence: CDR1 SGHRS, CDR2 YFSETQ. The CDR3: CASSLDGFLTYEQYF. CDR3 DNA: TGCGCCAGCAGCTTGGACGGTTTTCTCACCTACGAGCAGTACTTC.

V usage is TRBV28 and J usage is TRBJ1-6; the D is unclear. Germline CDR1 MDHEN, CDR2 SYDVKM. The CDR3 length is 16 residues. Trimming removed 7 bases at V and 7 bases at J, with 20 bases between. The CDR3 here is CASTTAGFFRNSPLHF. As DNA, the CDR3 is TGTGCCAGCACCACCGCAGGTTTCTTTCGGAATTCACCCCTCCACTTT.

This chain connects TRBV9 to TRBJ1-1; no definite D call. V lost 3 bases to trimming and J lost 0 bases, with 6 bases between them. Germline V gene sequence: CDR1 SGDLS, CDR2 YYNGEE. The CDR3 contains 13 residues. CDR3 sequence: CASSAQMNTEAFF. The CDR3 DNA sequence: TGTGCCAGCAGCGCTCAAATGAACACTGAAGCTTTCTTT. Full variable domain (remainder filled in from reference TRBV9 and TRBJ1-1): DSGVTQTPKHLITATGQRVTLRCSPRSGDLSVYWYQQSLDQGLQFLIQYYNGEERAKGNILERFSAQQFPDLHSELNLSSLELGDSALYFCASSAQMNTEAFFGQGTRLTVV.

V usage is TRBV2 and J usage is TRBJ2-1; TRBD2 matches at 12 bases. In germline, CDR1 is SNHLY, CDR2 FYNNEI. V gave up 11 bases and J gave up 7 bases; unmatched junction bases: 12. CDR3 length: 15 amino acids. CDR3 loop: CAGRTGLAGANEQFF. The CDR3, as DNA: TGTGCCGGACGGACGGGACTAGCGGGCGCTAATGAGCAGTTCTTC.

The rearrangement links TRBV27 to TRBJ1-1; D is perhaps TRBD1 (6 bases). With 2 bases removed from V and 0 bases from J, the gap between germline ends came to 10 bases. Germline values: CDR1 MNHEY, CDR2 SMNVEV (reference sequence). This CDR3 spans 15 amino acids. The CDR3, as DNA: TGTGCCAGCAGTTTAGGAACAGGGTTGAACACTGAAGCTTTCTTT. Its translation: CASSLGTGLNTEAFF.

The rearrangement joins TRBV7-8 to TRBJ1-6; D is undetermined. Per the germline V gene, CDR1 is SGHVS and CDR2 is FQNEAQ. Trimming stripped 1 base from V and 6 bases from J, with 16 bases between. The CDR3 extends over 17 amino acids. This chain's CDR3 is CASSLVAGPPSNSPLHF. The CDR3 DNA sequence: TGTGCCAGCAGCTTAGTGGCAGGCCCTCCTTCTAATTCACCCCTCCACTTT.

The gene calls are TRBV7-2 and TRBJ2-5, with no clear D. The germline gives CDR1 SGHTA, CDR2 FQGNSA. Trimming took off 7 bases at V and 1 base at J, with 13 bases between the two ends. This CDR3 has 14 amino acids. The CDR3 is CASTPGGPQETQYF. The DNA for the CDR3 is TGTGCCAGCACCCCCGGCGGCCCCCAAGAGACCCAGTACTTC.

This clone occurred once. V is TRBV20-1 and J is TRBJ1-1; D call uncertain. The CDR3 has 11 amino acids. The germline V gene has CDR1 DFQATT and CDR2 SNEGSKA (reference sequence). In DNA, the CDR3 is TGCTTAAATCGGGAGAACACTGAAGCTTTCTTT. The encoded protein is CLNRENTEAFF.

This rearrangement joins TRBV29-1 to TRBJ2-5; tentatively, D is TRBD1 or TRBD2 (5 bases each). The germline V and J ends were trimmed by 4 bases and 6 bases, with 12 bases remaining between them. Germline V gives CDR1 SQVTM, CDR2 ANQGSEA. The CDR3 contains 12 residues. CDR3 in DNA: TGCAGCGTTGGGTTGGGACGCCAGACCCAGTACTTC. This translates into CSVGLGRQTQYF.

CDR3 DNA sequence: TGTGCCAGCAGTGAAGGGGCAGGGGGTGGATTGGCCCAGCATTTT. Amino acid sequence: CASSEGAGGGLAQHF. The chain links TRBV6-1 to TRBJ1-5; 7 bases fit TRBD1. V dropped 1 base and J dropped 11; count of bases not matched to a gene: 11. Germline CDR1 MNHNS, CDR2 SASEGT. CDR3 length equals 15 residues.

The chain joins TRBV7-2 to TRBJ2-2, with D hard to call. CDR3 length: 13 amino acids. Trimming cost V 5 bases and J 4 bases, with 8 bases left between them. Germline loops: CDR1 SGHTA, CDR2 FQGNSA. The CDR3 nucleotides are TGTGCCAGCAGCCAGTCAATCACCGGGGAGCTGTTTTTT. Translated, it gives CASSQSITGELFF.

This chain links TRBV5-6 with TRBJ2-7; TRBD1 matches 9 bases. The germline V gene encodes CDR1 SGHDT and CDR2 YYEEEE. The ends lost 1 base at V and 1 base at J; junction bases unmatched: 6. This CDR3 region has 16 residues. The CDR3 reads CASSLTGGIGSYEQYF. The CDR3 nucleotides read TGTGCCAGCAGCTTGACAGGGGGCATAGGATCCTACGAGCAGTACTTC. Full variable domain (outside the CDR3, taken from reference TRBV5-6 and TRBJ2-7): DAGVTQSPTHLIKTRGQQVTLRCSPKSGHDTVSWYQQALGQGPQFIFQYYEEEERQRGNFPDRFSGHQFPNYSSELNVNALLLGDSALYLCASSLTGGIGSYEQYFGPGTRLTVT.

The CDR3 bases are TGTGCCAGCAGCCCCAGACAGGGAGGGAGTGACACTGAAGCTTTCTTT. Amino acid sequence: CASSPRQGGSDTEAFF. The chain combines TRBV7-9 with TRBJ1-1, with 7 bases that match TRBD1. V lost 5 bases, J lost 3 bases, and 12 bases stayed unmatched. This CDR3 region has 16 residues. Germline V gene data show CDR1 as SEHNR and CDR2 as FQNEAQ (reference sequence).

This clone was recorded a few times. DNA for the CDR3: TGCGCCAGCAGCCTTGGGGACCGTCTAGGAAACACCATATATTTT. This codes for CASSLGDRLGNTIYF. The J gene is TRBJ1-3, the V gene TRBV5-1, with D possibly TRBD1 on 5 matching bases. Trimming stripped 4 bases from V and 4 bases from J, with 15 bases between. Looked up from germline, CDR1 is SGHRS and CDR2 is YFSETQ. The CDR3 loop spans 15 amino acids.

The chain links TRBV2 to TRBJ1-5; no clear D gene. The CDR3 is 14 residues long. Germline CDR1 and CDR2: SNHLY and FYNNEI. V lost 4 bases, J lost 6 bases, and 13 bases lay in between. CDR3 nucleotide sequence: TGTGCCAGCAGTGCAGGCCCCGGTGGTCAGCCCCAGCATTTT. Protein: CASSAGPGGQPQHF.

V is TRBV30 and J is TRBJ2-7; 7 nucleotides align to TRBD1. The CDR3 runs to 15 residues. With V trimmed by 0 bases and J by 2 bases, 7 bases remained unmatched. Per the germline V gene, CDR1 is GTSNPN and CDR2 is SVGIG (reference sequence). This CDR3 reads CAWSVSTGSAYEQYF. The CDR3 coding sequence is TGTGCCTGGAGTGTATCGACAGGGTCTGCCTACGAGCAGTACTTC.

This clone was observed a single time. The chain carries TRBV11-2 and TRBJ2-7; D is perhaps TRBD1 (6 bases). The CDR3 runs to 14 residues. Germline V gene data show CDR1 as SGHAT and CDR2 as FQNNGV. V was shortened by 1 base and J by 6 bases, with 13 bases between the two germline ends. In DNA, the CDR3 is TGTGCCAGCAGCTTAGCTTCGACAGGTGGCGAGCAGTACTTC. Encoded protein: CASSLASTGGEQYF.

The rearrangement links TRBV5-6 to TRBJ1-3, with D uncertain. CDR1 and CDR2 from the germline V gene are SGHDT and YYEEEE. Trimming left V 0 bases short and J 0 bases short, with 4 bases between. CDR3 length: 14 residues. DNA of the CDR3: TGTGCCAGCAGCTTGGTAACCTCTGGAAACACCATATATTTT. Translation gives CASSLVTSGNTIYF.

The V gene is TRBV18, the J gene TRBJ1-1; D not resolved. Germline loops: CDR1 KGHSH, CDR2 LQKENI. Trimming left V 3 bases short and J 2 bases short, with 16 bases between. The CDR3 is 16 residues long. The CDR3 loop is CASSPPPRVTNTEAFF. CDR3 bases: TGTGCCAGCTCACCCCCCCCGCGTGTTACAAACACTGAAGCTTTCTTT.

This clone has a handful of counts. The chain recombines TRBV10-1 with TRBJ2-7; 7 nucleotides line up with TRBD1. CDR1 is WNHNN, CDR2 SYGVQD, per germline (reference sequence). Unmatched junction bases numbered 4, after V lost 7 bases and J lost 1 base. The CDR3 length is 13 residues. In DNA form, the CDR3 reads TGCGCCAGCAAGCAGGGACAGTCCTACGAGCAGTACTTC. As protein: CASKQGQSYEQYF.

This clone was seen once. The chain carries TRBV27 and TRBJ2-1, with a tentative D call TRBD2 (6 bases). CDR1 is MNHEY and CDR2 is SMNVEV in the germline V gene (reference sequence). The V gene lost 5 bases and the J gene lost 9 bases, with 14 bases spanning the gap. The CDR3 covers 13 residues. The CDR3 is CASSPLMGGEQFF. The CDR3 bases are TGTGCCAGCAGTCCCCTCATGGGGGGTGAGCAGTTCTTC.

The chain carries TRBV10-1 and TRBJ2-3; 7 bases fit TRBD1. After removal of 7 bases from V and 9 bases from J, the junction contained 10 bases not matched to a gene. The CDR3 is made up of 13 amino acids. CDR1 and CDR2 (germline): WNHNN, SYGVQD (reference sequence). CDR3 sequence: CASTPRQGETQYF. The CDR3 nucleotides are TGCGCCAGCACCCCTAGACAGGGAGAGACGCAGTATTTT.

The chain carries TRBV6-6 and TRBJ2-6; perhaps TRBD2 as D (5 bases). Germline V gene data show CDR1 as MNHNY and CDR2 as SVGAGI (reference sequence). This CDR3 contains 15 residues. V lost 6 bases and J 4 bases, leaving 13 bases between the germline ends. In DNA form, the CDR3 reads TGTGCCAGCAGCCCGCTGGCGGGCGGGGCCAACGTCCTGACTTTC. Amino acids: CASSPLAGGANVLTF.

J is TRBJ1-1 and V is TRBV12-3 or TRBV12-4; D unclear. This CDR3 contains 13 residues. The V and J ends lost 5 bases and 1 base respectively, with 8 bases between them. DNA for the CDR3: TGTGCCAGCAGTCGACGGGAGAACACTGAAGCTTTCTTT. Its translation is CASSRRENTEAFF.

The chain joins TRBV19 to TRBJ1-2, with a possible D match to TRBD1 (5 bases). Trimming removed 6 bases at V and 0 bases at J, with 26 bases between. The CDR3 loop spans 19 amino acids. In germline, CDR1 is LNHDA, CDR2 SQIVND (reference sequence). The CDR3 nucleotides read TGTGCCAGTAGGCTGAGGATTGAGGCAGGGAGCTCATCTAACTATGGCTACACCTTC. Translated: CASRLRIEAGSSSNYGYTF.

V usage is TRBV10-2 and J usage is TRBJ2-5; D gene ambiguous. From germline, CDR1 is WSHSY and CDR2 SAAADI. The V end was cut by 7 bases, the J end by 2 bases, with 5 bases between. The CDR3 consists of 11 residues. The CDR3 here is CASKTQETQYF. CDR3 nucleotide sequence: TGCGCCAGCAAGACACAAGAGACCCAGTACTTC.

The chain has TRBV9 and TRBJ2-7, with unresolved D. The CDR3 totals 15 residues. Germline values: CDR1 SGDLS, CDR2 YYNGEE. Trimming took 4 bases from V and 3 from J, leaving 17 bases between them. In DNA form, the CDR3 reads TGTGCCAGCAGCCCCCGTAGAGCAGGAAGCTACGAGCAGTACTTC. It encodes CASSPRRAGSYEQYF.

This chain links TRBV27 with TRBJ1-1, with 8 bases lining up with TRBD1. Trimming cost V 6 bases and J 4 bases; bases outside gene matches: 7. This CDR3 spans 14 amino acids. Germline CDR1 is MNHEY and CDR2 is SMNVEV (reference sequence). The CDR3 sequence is CASRTTGAFTEAFF. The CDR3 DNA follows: TGTGCCAGCAGAACGACAGGGGCATTCACTGAAGCTTTCTTT.

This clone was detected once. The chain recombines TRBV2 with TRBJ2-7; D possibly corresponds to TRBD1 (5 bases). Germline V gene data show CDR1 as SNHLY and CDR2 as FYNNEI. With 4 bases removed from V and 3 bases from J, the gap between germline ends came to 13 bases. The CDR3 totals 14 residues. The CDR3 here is CASSVQQEYYEQYF. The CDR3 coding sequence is TGTGCCAGCAGTGTCCAACAGGAATACTACGAGCAGTACTTC. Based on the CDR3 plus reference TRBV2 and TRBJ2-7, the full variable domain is EPEVTQTPSHQVTQMGQEVILRCVPISNHLYFYWYRQILGQKVEFLVSFYNNEISEKSEIFDDQFSVERPDGSNFTLKIRSTKLEDSAMYFCASSVQQEYYEQYFGPGTRLTVT.